One and the same sample provided the 22 T cell receptor beta chains below, sequenced in a study of blood T cells in healthy people across ages. The authors ran a second PCR of about 7 to 12 cycles using a sample-barcoded 5' primer and a J-beta primer mix. From the 5' RACE reads, TCRdb called clonotypes with MiXCR, one entry per CDR3 protein. The table shows about 680,000 distinct CDR3 sequences, with roughly 49% occurring only once. The specimen sequenced was blood. The source is a woman aged 60-75 years in good health.

The CDR3 DNA reads TGTGCCAGCAGTTACCCCAGAGGGAGGAAGGCCGACGAGCAGTACTTC. This encodes CASSYPRGRKADEQYF. J is TRBJ2-7 and V is TRBV6-2 or TRBV6-3, with D possibly being TRBD2 (6 bases). CDR1 and CDR2 (germline): MNHEY, SVGEGT. This CDR3 has 16 residues. V gave up 2 bases and J gave up 5 bases, with 19 bases separating them.

The CDR3 region has the DNA TGTGCCAGCAGTAAACCGGGACTAGCGGAGAAAAACATTCAGTACTTC. Residues: CASSKPGLAEKNIQYF. The J gene is TRBJ2-4, the V gene TRBV28; 11 bases are a match to TRBD2. The CDR3 is made up of 16 amino acids. Germline CDR1 is MDHEN and CDR2 is SYDVKM. With V trimmed by 5 bases and J by 4 bases, 7 bases remained unmatched.

This clonotype was detected only a few times. The chain has TRBV5-1 and TRBJ2-6, with TRBD1 as a possible D gene (5 bases). There are 15 residues in the CDR3. The V gene's germline CDR1 is SGHRS and CDR2 YFSETQ. V lost 5 bases to trimming and J lost 3 bases, with 12 bases between them. For the CDR3, the DNA is TGCGCCAGCAGTGTTGGGGCAGGTGGGGCCAACGTCCTGACTTTC. Encoded protein: CASSVGAGGANVLTF.

The J gene is TRBJ2-1, the V gene TRBV6-6; 7 positions match TRBD1. The CDR3 has 16 residues. The germline gives CDR1 MNHNY, CDR2 SVGAGI (reference sequence). V gave up 7 bases and J gave up 4 bases; unmatched junction bases: 13. This chain's CDR3 is CASTTPGQRRYNEQFF. In nucleotides, the CDR3 is TGTGCCAGCACCACTCCGGGACAGAGAAGATACAATGAGCAGTTCTTC.

This sequence joins TRBV2 and TRBJ2-5; no clear D. Trimming left V 4 bases short and J 2 bases short, with 11 bases between. The CDR3 is 14 amino acids. Germline CDR1 reads SNHLY; CDR2 reads FYNNEI. The chain's CDR3 is CASSALSEQETQYF. CDR3 sequence (DNA): TGTGCCAGCAGTGCTCTGAGCGAACAAGAGACCCAGTACTTC.

The chain recombines TRBV30 with TRBJ2-5; 11 bases map to TRBD2. Germline values: CDR1 GTSNPN, CDR2 SVGIG (reference sequence). This CDR3 is built from 18 residues. The ends lost 2 bases at V and 4 bases at J; junction bases unmatched: 15. The CDR3 coding sequence is TGTGCCTGGAGTCCCCGGTATAGCGGGAGGGTTTCAGGAGAGACCCAGTACTTC. The encoded protein is CAWSPRYSGRVSGETQYF.

The chain couples TRBV6-5 to TRBJ1-1, with a tentative D call TRBD1 (5 bases). Germline V lookup: CDR1 MNHEY, CDR2 SVGAGI. V was pared by 5 bases and J by 7 bases, with 14 bases between. The CDR3 covers 13 residues. The CDR3 DNA reads as TGTGCCAGCAGTGGACCGACAGTGGGTGAAGCTTTCTTT. It codes for CASSGPTVGEAFF.

This chain uses TRBV5-1 with TRBJ2-5; no clear D. The CDR3 length is 15 residues. In germline, CDR1 is SGHRS, CDR2 YFSETQ. V lost 0 bases, J lost 2 bases, and 11 bases lay in between. The CDR3 sequence is CASSLVIGRQETQYF. The CDR3 DNA reads as TGCGCCAGCAGCTTGGTGATCGGGCGGCAAGAGACCCAGTACTTC.

This clonotype was seen only a few times. The V gene is TRBV28, the J gene TRBJ2-5, with D tentatively TRBD1 (6 bases). Germline lookup yields CDR1 MDHEN and CDR2 SYDVKM. Trimming cost V 5 bases and J 4 bases, with 11 bases left between them. This CDR3 comprises 13 residues. DNA for the CDR3: TGTGCCAGCAGTGAAGGGACACGAGAGACCCAGTACTTC. This translates into CASSEGTRETQYF.

The chain is built from TRBV12-3 or TRBV12-4 and TRBJ2-3, with D maybe TRBD1 (6 bases). The CDR3 extends over 15 amino acids. The V gene lost 5 bases and the J gene lost 6 bases, with 18 bases spanning the gap. This chain's CDR3 is CASSTPEGVPDTQYF. The CDR3 DNA reads as TGTGCCAGCAGTACACCTGAGGGGGTGCCCGATACGCAGTATTTT.

This chain links TRBV18 with TRBJ2-5, with a weak D call TRBD2 (6 bases). The end of the DNA aligns better with TRBJ2-7, so the J call may be wrong. This CDR3 is built from 15 residues. CDR1 and CDR2 (germline): KGHSH, LQKENI. CDR3 bases: TGTGCCAGCTCACCTGTCCCGGGGGATGGATACGAGCAGTACTTC. Protein product: CASSPVPGDGYEQYF.

This chain uses TRBV20-1 with TRBJ2-1; TRBD2 matches 9 bases. V lost 2 bases to trimming and J lost 7 bases; unmatched junction nucleotides: 6. The CDR3 has 14 residues. The V gene's germline CDR1 is DFQATT and CDR2 SNEGSKA (reference sequence). The CDR3 loop is CSARPSGRINEQFF. The CDR3 coding sequence is TGCAGTGCTAGACCCAGCGGGAGGATAAATGAGCAGTTCTTC.

A few counts support this clonotype. V usage is TRBV4-2 and J usage is TRBJ1-1; D is perhaps TRBD1 (5 bases). The V gene's germline CDR1 is LGHNA and CDR2 YNFKEQ. This CDR3 has 14 amino acids. Trimming took 0 bases from V and 7 from J, leaving 12 bases between them. Written as DNA, the CDR3 is TGTGCCAGCAGCCAAGAGTGGGGGTTGGATGAAGCTTTCTTT. Amino acid sequence: CASSQEWGLDEAFF.

V gene TRBV20-1 combines with J gene TRBJ2-4, with 9 positions matching TRBD1. The J call may not be correct, given that the DNA end is closer to TRBJ2-7. The CDR3 loop spans 13 amino acids. CDR1 and CDR2 from the germline V gene are DFQATT and SNEGSKA (reference sequence). This chain's CDR3 is CSAPGQGQYEQYF. DNA of the CDR3: TGCAGTGCCCCGGGACAGGGTCAGTACGAGCAGTACTTC.

A few counts support this clonotype. This chain links TRBV2 with TRBJ2-7; possibly TRBD2 for D (5 bases). The CDR3 spans 13 residues. Trimming took off 8 bases at V and 6 bases at J, with 17 bases between the two ends. Germline loops: CDR1 SNHLY, CDR2 FYNNEI. The CDR3 loop reads CASGSTRRGEQYF. CDR3 bases: TGTGCCAGCGGTAGCACTCGCCGGGGCGAGCAGTACTTC.

This clonotype was observed at least ten times. An end of the junction does not agree with germline; a read error may underlie this. V gene TRBV9 combines with J gene TRBJ1-1, with D tentatively TRBD1 (5 bases). The CDR3 runs to 17 residues. Germline-derived CDR1 and CDR2 are SGDLS and YYNGEE. This CDR3 is CASSPRDVGYVNTEAFF. The DNA of the CDR3 is TGTGCCAGCAGCCCGAGGGACGTCGGCTATGTGAATACTGAAGCTTTCTTT.

The CDR3 region is CASSMGLEETQYF. In DNA, the CDR3 is TGTGCCAGCAGCATGGGCCTCGAAGAGACCCAGTACTTC. This chain connects TRBV7-9 to TRBJ2-4; D not certain. Judging by the DNA end, TRBJ2-5 fits better; the J call may be wrong. Germline V CDR1 and CDR2: SEHNR, FQNEAQ (reference sequence). The CDR3 extends over 13 amino acids.

This chain links TRBV7-2 with TRBJ2-7; 13 bases map to TRBD2. J lost 4 bases, V lost 3 bases, and 6 bases had no gene match. The CDR3 extends over 16 amino acids. The germline V gene encodes CDR1 SGHTA and CDR2 FQGNSA. CDR3 residues: CASSLGGLAGVYEQYF. The CDR3 DNA follows: TGTGCCAGCAGCTTGGGAGGACTAGCGGGAGTATACGAGCAGTACTTC.

The V and J genes are TRBV12-3 or TRBV12-4 and TRBJ2-1; possible D gene TRBD1, 8 bases. The CDR3 consists of 15 residues. The germline V and J ends were trimmed by 5 bases and 9 bases, with 20 bases remaining between them. The CDR3 bases are TGTGCCAGCAGTCCTCCTCGGACAGGGAGGGCTGAGCAGTTCTTC. This codes for CASSPPRTGRAEQFF.

As to this clonotype: This may be a read error: a much more frequent sequence differs by one nucleotide. The rearrangement links TRBV6-6 to TRBJ1-6; TRBD1 matches 8 bases. Trimming at V came to 5 bases and at J to 11 bases, leaving 11 bases not matched to a gene. The CDR3 consists of 15 residues. CDR1 is MNHNY, CDR2 SVGAGI, per germline (reference sequence). CDR3 in DNA: TGTGCCAGCAGTCTACGGACAGGGTTGTATACACCCCTCCACTTT. Its translation: CASSLRTGLYTPLHF.

The gene calls are TRBV28 and TRBJ2-5; 10 nucleotides match TRBD1. The end of the DNA is better explained by TRBJ2-7, so the J call may be wrong. Germline V gene lookup returns CDR1 MDHEN and CDR2 SYDVKM. There are 14 residues in the CDR3. This CDR3 is CASSLGTGVSEQYF. CDR3 in DNA: TGTGCCAGCAGTTTAGGGACAGGGGTCTCCGAGCAGTACTTC.

This sequence joins TRBV7-2 and TRBJ1-2; D not certain. Germline CDR1 and CDR2: SGHTA and FQGNSA. The CDR3 is 15 amino acids. The V end was cut by 0 bases, the J end by 3 bases, with 11 bases between. CDR3 amino acids: CASSLAPGSYYGYTF. CDR3 coding DNA: TGTGCCAGCAGCTTAGCGCCGGGCAGCTACTATGGCTACACCTTC. The full variable domain, with the rest looked up from reference TRBV7-2 and TRBJ1-2, is GAGVSQSPSNKVTEKGKDVELRCDPISGHTALYWYRQSLGQGLEFLIYFQGNSAPDKSGLPSDRFSAERTGGSVSTLTIQRTQQEDSAVYLCASSLAPGSYYGYTFGSGTRLTVV.